This entry describes one T cell receptor beta chain. Its antigen is unknown. By quantitative 5'-RACE with molecular barcodes, the TCR beta libraries were made. In TCRdb, the 5' RACE reads were re-called with MiXCR into one record per CDR3 protein. The sample records a few hundred thousand distinct CDR3 sequences, about 15% being singletons. This sample is part of a study of CD8 T cells in ankylosing spondylitis. Points from the study as a whole: A TCR beta motif of fewer than ten highly homologous variants appeared characteristic of ankylosing spondylitis blood. Existing reports had already noted some motif variants in reactive arthritis synovial fluid and blood. Relatively scarce in peripheral blood, disease-linked clones were CD8+. From matched ankylosing spondylitis synovial fluid, disease-linked clones were reportedly recovered at significantly enriched levels.

V lost 2 bases and J lost 2, with 12 bases in between. The CDR3 has 15 residues. In germline, CDR1 is SGHDT, CDR2 YYEEEE. The sequencing input was blood, either unsorted or a sorted T cell fraction (not recorded which). J is TRBJ2-3 and V is TRBV5-6; possible D gene TRBD2, 5 bases. The source is a male donor with ankylosing spondylitis. CDR3 DNA: TGTGCCAGCAGCTTCGAGGGTCGGGACACAGATACGCAGTATTTT. It specifies CASSFEGRDTDTQYF.